Listed below are T cell receptor beta chains from one sample, sequenced in a study of blood T cells in healthy people across ages. TCRdb used MiXCR to reprocess the 5' RACE reads, holding one entry per CDR3 protein. The sample records about 1.4 million distinct CDR3 sequences, around 59% being singletons. The sample was blood. Source of these receptors: a man aged 18 to 30 in good health. The CDR3 runs from the conserved cysteine through the conserved F or W. A D gene is named only where the DNA matches it firmly. Clone size is given for some rows only: seen once, a few or many times, or a class if the clone is expanded.

D: -
length: 14
J: TRBJ2-7
V: TRBV6-2/TRBV6-3
size: -
CDR3: CASSGRESAYEQYF

D: TRBD2
length: 14
J: TRBJ2-1
V: TRBV6-1
size: -
CDR3: CASSPRTSGDEQFF

D: -
length: 12
J: TRBJ2-5
V: TRBV6-5
size: -
CDR3: CASSASPETQYF

D: -
length: 15
J: TRBJ1-6
V: TRBV6-5
size: -
CDR3: CASSYGSYSDSPLHF

D: TRBD2
length: 14
J: TRBJ2-3
V: TRBV6-2/TRBV6-3
size: -
CDR3: CATSGGAASDTQYF

D: TRBD2
length: 15
J: TRBJ2-2
V: TRBV7-2
size: -
CDR3: CASKLAGGEVGELFF

D: -
length: 13
J: TRBJ1-2
V: TRBV6-5
size: -
CDR3: CASSYGVPYGYTF

D: -
length: 13
J: TRBJ2-4
V: TRBV12-3/TRBV12-4
size: -
CDR3: CASRGVDENIQYF

D: -
length: 14
J: TRBJ2-1
V: TRBV2
size: -
CDR3: CASSPGWGYNEQFF

D: -
length: 15
J: TRBJ2-5
V: TRBV5-1
size: -
CDR3: CASSLEGGNQETQYF

D: -
length: 11
J: TRBJ2-1
V: TRBV4-1
size: few
CDR3: CASQGINEQFF

D: -
length: 15
J: TRBJ2-1
V: TRBV12-3/TRBV12-4
size: -
CDR3: CASSPWGPSYNEQFF

D: -
length: 15
J: TRBJ1-1
V: TRBV5-1
size: -
CDR3: CASSLAPQGDTEAFF

D: TRBD2
length: 15
J: TRBJ2-1
V: TRBV5-1
size: -
CDR3: CASSLGGMADNEQFF

D: TRBD1
length: 13
J: -
V: TRBV5-1
size: -
CDR3: CASSSGQGREQYF

D: -
length: 16
J: TRBJ2-1
V: TRBV4-2
size: -
CDR3: CASSQDHRAGSGEQFF

D: -
length: 13
J: TRBJ2-7
V: TRBV2
size: few
CDR3: CASSVGPLYEQYF

D: -
length: 15
J: TRBJ1-2
V: TRBV9
size: -
CDR3: CASSVGEASAGGYTF

D: -
length: 15
J: TRBJ2-5
V: TRBV4-3
size: -
CDR3: CASSQDWADQETQYF

D: -
length: 16
J: TRBJ2-3
V: TRBV21-1
size: -
CDR3: CASSRGTSANTDTQYF

D: TRBD1
length: 16
J: TRBJ2-1
V: TRBV27
size: -
CDR3: CASSLLGDRGYNEQFF

D: TRBD2
length: 12
J: TRBJ2-7
V: TRBV20-1
size: -
CDR3: CSAKKREREQYF

D: -
length: 14
J: TRBJ1-1
V: TRBV6-5
size: -
CDR3: CASTFRGPNTEAFF

D: TRBD2
length: 17
J: TRBJ2-1
V: TRBV29-1
size: -
CDR3: CSVHGTSGGSSYNEQFF

D: -
length: 15
J: TRBJ2-7
V: TRBV20-1
size: -
CDR3: CSAGGLGEISYEQYF

D: -
length: 12
J: TRBJ2-7
V: TRBV20-1
size: -
CDR3: CSANAGSWEQYF

D: -
length: 13
J: TRBJ2-7
V: TRBV5-1
size: few
CDR3: CASRGWEDYEQYF

D: TRBD1
length: 14
J: TRBJ2-7
V: TRBV29-1
size: -
CDR3: CSVAGQGYSYEQYF

D: TRBD2
length: 15
J: TRBJ2-3
V: TRBV12-3/TRBV12-4
size: -
CDR3: CASSLLAGVPDTQYF

D: TRBD2
length: 19
J: -
V: TRBV7-9
size: -
CDR3: CASSRLGAGVLSSYNEQYF

D: -
length: 14
J: TRBJ1-6
V: TRBV6-6
size: -
CDR3: CASRTTMPESPLHF

D: TRBD1
length: 16
J: TRBJ2-7
V: TRBV28
size: few
CDR3: CASSFAPGQVYYEQYF

D: TRBD2
length: 15
J: TRBJ2-1
V: TRBV7-2
size: few
CDR3: CASSFRLLAGNEQFF

D: -
length: 16
J: TRBJ2-3
V: TRBV12-3/TRBV12-4
size: few
CDR3: CASSPLEGGALDTQYF

D: -
length: 13
J: -
V: TRBV7-9
size: -
CDR3: CATRDPLKETQYF

D: TRBD1
length: 15
J: TRBJ2-1
V: TRBV7-9
size: few
CDR3: CASRLPGQVNNEQFF

D: -
length: 16
J: TRBJ2-1
V: TRBV7-9
size: -
CDR3: CASSPRARDSINEQFF